This T cell receptor beta chain was profiled in a study of Ad26.COV2.S vaccination and SARS-CoV-2 variants. Treatment given: 19 received Ad26.COV2.S at low or high dose, single or two shots; roughly 5 received placebo; per-sample allocation not given. Sampling took place 63 days after the first vaccine or placebo injection. This vaccine is an Ad26 vector that expresses the Wuhan-strain SARS-CoV-2 spike. A note on this clone: Its antigen is as yet unknown.

Overall study findings and caveats: Placebo recipients had lower spike-specific TCR breadth than vaccine recipients. Analyses that measured TCR breadth and depth may have underestimated total T cell responses. Reportedly, after vaccination the spike-specific CD8+ and CD4+ T cell responses displayed substantial breadth.

Generated by immunoSEQ multiplex PCR, the TCRdb table keeps only in-frame clones and is missing some. The sample lists roughly 700,000 clones, approximately 88% seen once, with about 1.5% in the top ten. This CDR3 is built from 15 residues. Trimming left V 4 bases short and J 2 bases short, with 15 bases between. Germline V gene lookup returns CDR1 SGDLS and CDR2 YYNGEE. Specimen: peripheral blood, collected in a trial of Ad26.COV2.S vaccine versus placebo. This receptor was taken from a person aged 18-65 years who received the Ad26.COV2.S COVID-19 vaccine or a placebo. The chain is built from TRBV9 and TRBJ1-2, with a tentative D call TRBD1 (6 bases). In DNA form, the CDR3 reads TGTGCCAGCAGCACTCACAGGGAGGTAAACTATGGCTACACCTTC. Translating it yields CASSTHREVNYGYTF.